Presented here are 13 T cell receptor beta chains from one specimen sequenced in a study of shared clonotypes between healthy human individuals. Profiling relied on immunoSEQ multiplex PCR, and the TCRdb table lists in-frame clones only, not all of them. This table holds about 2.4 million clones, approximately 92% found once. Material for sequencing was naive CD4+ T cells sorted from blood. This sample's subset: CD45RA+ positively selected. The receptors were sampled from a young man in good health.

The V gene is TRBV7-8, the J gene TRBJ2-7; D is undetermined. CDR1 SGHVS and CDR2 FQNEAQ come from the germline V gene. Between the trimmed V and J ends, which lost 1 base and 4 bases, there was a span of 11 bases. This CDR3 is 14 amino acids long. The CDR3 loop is CASSLVAVAYEQYF. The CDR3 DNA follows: TGTGCCAGCAGCTTAGTGGCGGTCGCGTACGAGCAGTACTTC. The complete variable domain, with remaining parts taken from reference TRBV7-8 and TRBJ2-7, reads GAGVSQSPRYKVAKRGQDVALRCDPISGHVSLFWYQQALGQGPEFLTYFQNEAQLDKSGLPSDRFFAERPEGSVSTLKIQRTQQEDSAVYLCASSLVAVAYEQYFGPGTRLTVT.

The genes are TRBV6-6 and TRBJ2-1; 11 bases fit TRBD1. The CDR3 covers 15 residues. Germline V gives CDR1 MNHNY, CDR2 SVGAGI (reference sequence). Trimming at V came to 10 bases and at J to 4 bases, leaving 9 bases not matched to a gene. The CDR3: CATWDRGVGYNEQFF. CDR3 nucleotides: TGTGCCACTTGGGACAGGGGGGTGGGTTACAATGAGCAGTTCTTC.

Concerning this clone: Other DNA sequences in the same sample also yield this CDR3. The CDR3 here is CAISPGTGDNQPQHF. DNA for the CDR3: TGTGCCATCAGTCCCGGGACAGGCGACAATCAGCCCCAGCATTTT. The chain uses TRBV10-3 and TRBJ1-5, with 8 bases fitting TRBD1. V lost 5 bases and J lost 3; bases outside the gene matches: 6. This CDR3 comprises 15 residues. Germline V gene sequence: CDR1 ENHRY, CDR2 SYGVKD.

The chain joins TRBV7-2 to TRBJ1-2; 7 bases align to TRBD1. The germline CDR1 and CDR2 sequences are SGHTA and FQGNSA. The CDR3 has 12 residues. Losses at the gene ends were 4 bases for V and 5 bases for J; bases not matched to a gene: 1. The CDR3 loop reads CASSSRGYGYTF. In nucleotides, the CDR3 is TGTGCCAGCAGCTCCAGGGGGTATGGCTACACCTTC.

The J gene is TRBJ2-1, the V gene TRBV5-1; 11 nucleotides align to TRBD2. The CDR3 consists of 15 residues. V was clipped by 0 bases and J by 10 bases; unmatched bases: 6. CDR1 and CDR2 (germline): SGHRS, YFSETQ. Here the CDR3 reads CASSLELAGVGEQFF. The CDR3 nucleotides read TGCGCCAGCAGCTTGGAACTAGCGGGAGTGGGAGAGCAGTTCTTC.

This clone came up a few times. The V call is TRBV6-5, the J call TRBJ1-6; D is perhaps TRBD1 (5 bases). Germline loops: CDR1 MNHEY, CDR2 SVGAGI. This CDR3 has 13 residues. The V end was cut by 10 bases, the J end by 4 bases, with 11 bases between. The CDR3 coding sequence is TGTGCCACCCGCCGACAGTATAATTCACCCCTCCACTTT. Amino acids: CATRRQYNSPLHF.

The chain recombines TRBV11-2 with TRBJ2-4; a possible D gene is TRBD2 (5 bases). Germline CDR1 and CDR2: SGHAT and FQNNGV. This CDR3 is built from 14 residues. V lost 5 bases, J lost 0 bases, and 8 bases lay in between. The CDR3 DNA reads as TGTGCCAGCAGCCCCGGGAAAGCCAAAAACATTCAGTACTTC. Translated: CASSPGKAKNIQYF.

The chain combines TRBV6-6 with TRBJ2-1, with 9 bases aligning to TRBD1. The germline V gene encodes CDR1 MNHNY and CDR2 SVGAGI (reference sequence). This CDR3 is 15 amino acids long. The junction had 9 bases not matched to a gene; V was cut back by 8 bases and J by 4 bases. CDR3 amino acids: CASCPSGQGYNEQFF. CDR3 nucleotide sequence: TGTGCCAGCTGTCCCTCGGGACAGGGTTACAATGAGCAGTTCTTC.

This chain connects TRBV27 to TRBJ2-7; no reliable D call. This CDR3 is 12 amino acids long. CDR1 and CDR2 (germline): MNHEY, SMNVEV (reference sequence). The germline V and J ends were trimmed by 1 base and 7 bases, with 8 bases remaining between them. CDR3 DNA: TGTGCCAGCAGTTTATTCGGTCGTGAGCAGTACTTC. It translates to CASSLFGREQYF.

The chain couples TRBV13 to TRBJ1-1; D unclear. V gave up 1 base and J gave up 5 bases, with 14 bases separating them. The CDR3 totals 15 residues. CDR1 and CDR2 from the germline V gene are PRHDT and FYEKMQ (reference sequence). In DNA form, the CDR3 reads TGTGCCAGCAGCTTAGTTCTACATCGAAAAACTGAAGCTTTCTTT. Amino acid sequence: CASSLVLHRKTEAFF.

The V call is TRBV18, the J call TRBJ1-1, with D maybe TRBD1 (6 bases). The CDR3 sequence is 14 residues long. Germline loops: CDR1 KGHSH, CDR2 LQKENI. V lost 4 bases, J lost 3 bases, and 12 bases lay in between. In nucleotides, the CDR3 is TGTGCCAGCTCACACACAGGGTATCACACTGAAGCTTTCTTT. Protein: CASSHTGYHTEAFF. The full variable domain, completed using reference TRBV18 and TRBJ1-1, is NAGVMQNPRHLVRRRGQEARLRCSPMKGHSHVYWYRQLPEEGLKFMVYLQKENIIDESGMPKERFSAEFPKEGPSILRIQQVVRGDSAAYFCASSHTGYHTEAFFGQGTRLTVV.

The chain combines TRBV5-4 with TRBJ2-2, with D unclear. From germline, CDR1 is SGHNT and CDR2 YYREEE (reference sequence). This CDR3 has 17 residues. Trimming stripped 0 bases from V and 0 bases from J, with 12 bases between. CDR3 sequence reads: CASSLEAATSNTGELFF. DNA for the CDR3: TGTGCCAGCAGCTTGGAGGCAGCCACTTCGAACACCGGGGAGCTGTTTTTT.

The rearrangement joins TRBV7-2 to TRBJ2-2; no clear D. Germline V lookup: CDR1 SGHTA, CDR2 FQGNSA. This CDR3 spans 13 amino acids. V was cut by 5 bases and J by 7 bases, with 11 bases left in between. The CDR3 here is CASSTWEIGELFF. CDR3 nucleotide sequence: TGTGCCAGCAGCACGTGGGAAATCGGGGAGCTGTTTTTT. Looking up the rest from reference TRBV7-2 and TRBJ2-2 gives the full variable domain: GAGVSQSPSNKVTEKGKDVELRCDPISGHTALYWYRQSLGQGLEFLIYFQGNSAPDKSGLPSDRFSAERTGGSVSTLTIQRTQQEDSAVYLCASSTWEIGELFFGEGSRLTVL.